Sequencing of this T cell receptor beta chain was carried out in a study of cytomegalovirus exposure and HLA in healthy donors. Findings and limits, study-wide: Earlier analysis found most TCR beta V segments productive about 90% or about 30% of the time. For TCR beta chains, V- and J-gene trimming was later linked to a missense DCLRE1C variant.

The study ran its PCR with 60 Vbeta and 13 Jbeta primers. Method: immunoSEQ multiplex PCR; TCRdb's copy keeps in-frame clones and lacks some. In the table there are around 160,000 clones, around 83% of which are singletons. This CDR3 has 14 amino acids. CDR1 and CDR2 from the germline V gene are SGHTA and FQGNSA. Losses at the gene ends were 3 bases for V and 7 bases for J; bases not matched to a gene: 6. Notes on this clone: Its antigen is unidentified.

The sequence derives from a male donor in good health and CMV-seropositive. The chain links TRBV7-2 to TRBJ1-1; 9 bases match TRBD1. Sample: PBMCs. CDR3 DNA: TGTGCCAGCAGCTTGTGGGGACAGGGCAGTGAAGCTTTCTTT. It encodes CASSLWGQGSEAFF. Full variable domain (remainder filled in from reference TRBV7-2 and TRBJ1-1): GAGVSQSPSNKVTEKGKDVELRCDPISGHTALYWYRQSLGQGLEFLIYFQGNSAPDKSGLPSDRFSAERTGGSVSTLTIQRTQQEDSAVYLCASSLWGQGSEAFFGQGTRLTVV.